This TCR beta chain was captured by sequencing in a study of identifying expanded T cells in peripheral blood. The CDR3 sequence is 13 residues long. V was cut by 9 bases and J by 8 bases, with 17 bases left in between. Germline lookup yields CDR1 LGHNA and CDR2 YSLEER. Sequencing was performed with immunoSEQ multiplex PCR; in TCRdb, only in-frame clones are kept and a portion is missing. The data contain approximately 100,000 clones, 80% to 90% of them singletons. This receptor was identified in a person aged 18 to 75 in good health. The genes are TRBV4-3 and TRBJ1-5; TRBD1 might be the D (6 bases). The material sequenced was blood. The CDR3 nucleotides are TGCGCCAGGGGGGGCCCCGGGCGGGAGCCCCAGCATTTT. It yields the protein CARGGPGREPQHF.